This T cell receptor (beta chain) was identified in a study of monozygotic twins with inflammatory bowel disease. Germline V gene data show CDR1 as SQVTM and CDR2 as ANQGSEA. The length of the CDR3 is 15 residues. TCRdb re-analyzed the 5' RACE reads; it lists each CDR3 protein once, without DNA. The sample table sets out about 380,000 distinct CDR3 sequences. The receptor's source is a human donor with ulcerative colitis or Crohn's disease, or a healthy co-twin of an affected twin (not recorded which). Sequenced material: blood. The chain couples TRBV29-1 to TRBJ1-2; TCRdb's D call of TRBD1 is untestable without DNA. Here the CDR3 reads CSVEGTGTGRYGYTF.